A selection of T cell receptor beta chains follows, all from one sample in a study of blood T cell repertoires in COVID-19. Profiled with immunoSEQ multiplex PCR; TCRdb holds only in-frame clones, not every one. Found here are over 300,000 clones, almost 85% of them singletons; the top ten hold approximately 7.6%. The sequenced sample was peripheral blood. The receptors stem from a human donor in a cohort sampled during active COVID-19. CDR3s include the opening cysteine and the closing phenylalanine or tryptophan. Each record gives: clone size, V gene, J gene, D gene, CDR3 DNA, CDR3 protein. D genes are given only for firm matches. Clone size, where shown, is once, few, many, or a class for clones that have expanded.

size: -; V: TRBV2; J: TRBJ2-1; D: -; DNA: TGTGCCAGACAGACGGACAGCTCCTACAATGAGCAGTTCTTC; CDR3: CARQTDSSYNEQFF
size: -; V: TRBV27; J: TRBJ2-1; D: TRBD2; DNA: TGTGCCAGCACATTAGCGGGGGGGCTCTACAATGAGCAGTTCTTC; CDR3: CASTLAGGLYNEQFF
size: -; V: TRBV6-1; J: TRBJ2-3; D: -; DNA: TGTGCCAGCAGTGAATGGACAAACACAGATACGCAGTATTTT; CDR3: CASSEWTNTDTQYF
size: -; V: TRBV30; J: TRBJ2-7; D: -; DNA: TGTGCCGCCGAGGGAACCTACGAGCAGTACTTC; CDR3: CAAEGTYEQYF
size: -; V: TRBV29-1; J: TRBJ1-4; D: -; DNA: TGCAGCGCTCAGGGTTGGGCTGGGGAAAAACTGTTTTTT; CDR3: CSAQGWAGEKLFF
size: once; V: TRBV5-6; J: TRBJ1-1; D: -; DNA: TGTGCCAGCAGCGAACTACAGGGAAGGACTGAAGCTTTCTTT; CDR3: CASSELQGRTEAFF
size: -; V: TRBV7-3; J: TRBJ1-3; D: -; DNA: TGTGCCAGCAGCTTAACAGGGCGGGACACCATATATTTT; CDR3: CASSLTGRDTIYF
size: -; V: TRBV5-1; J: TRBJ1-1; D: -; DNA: TGCGCCAGCAGCTTGGGACATACGGGGACTGAAGCTTTCTTT; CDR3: CASSLGHTGTEAFF
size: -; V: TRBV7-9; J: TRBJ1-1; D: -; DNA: TGTGCCAGCAGCTTAGGAAAAGGGGGTTTAGCTTTCTTT; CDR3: CASSLGKGGLAFF
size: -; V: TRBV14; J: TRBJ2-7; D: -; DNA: TGTGCCAGCAGCCAAGATGGGGTCGGGACTTGGGAGCAGTACTTC; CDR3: CASSQDGVGTWEQYF
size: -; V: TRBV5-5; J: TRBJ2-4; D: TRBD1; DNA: TGTGCCAGCAGCCCAGGACAGGGGATTAGCATTCAGTACTTC; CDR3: CASSPGQGISIQYF
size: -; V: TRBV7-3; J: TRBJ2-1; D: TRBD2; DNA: TGTGCCAGCAGCCTCGGGGAGGGCTATAGCAGTGAGCAGTTCTTC; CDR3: CASSLGEGYSSEQFF
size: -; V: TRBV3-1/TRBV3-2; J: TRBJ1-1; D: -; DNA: TGTGCCAGCAGCGAAGCCTTCAACACTGAAGCTTTCTTT; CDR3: CASSEAFNTEAFF
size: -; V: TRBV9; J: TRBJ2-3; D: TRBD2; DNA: TGTGCCAGCGGCCGAAGCGGGGGGGGAGATACGCAGTATTTT; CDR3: CASGRSGGGDTQYF
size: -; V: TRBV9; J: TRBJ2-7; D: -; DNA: TGTGCCAGCAGCGGGCCCCTCGGGGGGCCTCTCGAGCAGTACTTC; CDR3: CASSGPLGGPLEQYF
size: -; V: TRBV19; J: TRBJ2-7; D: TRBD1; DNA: TGTGCCAGTAGTCGACAGGGGGTCTACGAGCAGTACTTC; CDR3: CASSRQGVYEQYF
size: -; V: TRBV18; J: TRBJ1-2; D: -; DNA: TGTGCCAGCTCACAAGCGGGACGTCCCAATCTCTATGGCTACACCTTC; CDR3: CASSQAGRPNLYGYTF
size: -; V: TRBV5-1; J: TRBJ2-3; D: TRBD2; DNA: TGCGCCAGCAGCCCCCTGGCGGGGGAGAGAGATACGCAGTATTTT; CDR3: CASSPLAGERDTQYF
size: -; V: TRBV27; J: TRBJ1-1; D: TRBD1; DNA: TGTGCCAGCAGTGTCACGGGGACAGGGGGTAGCAACACTGAAGCTTTCTTT; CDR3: CASSVTGTGGSNTEAFF
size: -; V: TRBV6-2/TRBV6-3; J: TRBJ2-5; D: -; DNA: TGTGCCAGCAGTTCAGAAGAGACCCAGTACTTC; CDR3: CASSSEETQYF
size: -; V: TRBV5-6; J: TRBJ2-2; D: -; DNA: TGTGCCAGCAGCTTGTTCGCGACTACGAACACCGGGGAGCTGTTTTTT; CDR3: CASSLFATTNTGELFF
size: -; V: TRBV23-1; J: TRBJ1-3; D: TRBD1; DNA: TGCGCCAGCAGTCAAAGGGTGGTGGTCGACAGGGGGCAGGAAAACACCATATATTTT; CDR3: CASSQRVVVDRGQENTIYF
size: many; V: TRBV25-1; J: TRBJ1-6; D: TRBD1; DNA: TGTGCCAGCAGTGACATAGGCTTGGACAGGGGTAATTCACCCCTCCACTTT; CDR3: CASSDIGLDRGNSPLHF
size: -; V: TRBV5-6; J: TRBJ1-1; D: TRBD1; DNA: TGTGCCAGCAGCCCCGGGACAGACTTTTTGAACACTGAAGCTTTCTTT; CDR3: CASSPGTDFLNTEAFF
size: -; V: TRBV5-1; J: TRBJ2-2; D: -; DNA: TGCGCCAGCGCGCCCGAGAACACCGGGGAGCTGTTTTTT; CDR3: CASAPENTGELFF
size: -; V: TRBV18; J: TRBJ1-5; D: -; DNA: TGTGCCAGCTCACCCGGGGCAGGAGGGGATCAGCCCCAGCATTTT; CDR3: CASSPGAGGDQPQHF
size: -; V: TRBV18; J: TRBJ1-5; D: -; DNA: TGTGCCAGCTCACCACCAACAGGGAATCAGCCCCAGCATTTT; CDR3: CASSPPTGNQPQHF
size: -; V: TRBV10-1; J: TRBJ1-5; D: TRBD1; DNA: TGCGCCAGCAGTGCGACAGGGGTTAGCAATCAGCCCCAGCATTTT; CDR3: CASSATGVSNQPQHF
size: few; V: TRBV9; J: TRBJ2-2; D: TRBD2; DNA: TGTGCCAGCAGCGCTCGACTAGCGGACACCGGGGAGCTGTTTTTT; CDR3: CASSARLADTGELFF
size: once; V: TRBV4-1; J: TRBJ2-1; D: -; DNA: TGCGCCAGCAGCCAAGGGGGGCCGAACTACAATGAGCAGTTCTTC; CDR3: CASSQGGPNYNEQFF
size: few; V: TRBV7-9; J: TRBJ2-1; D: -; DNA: TGTGCCAGCAGACGCGATACGGGTAGGAGCAATGAGCAGTTCTTC; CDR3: CASRRDTGRSNEQFF
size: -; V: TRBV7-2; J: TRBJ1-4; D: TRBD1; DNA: TGTGCCAGCAGCCGGGGACAGGGGAATGAAAAACTGTTTTTT; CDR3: CASSRGQGNEKLFF
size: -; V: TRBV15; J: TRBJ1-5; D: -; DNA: TGTGCCACCAGCAGGACAGATAGCAATCAGCCCCAGCATTTT; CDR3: CATSRTDSNQPQHF
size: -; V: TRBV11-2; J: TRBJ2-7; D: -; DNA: TGTGCCAGCAGCTTATTTTCCAGGGACTACGAGCAGTACTTC; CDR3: CASSLFSRDYEQYF
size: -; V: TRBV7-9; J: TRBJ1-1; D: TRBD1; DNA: TGTGCCAGCAGCCCAGGGGGCCGGAACACTGAAGCTTTCTTT; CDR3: CASSPGGRNTEAFF
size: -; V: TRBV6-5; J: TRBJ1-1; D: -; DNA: TGTGCCAGCAGTTACTCACTCGGGGCTGAAGCTTTCTTT; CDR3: CASSYSLGAEAFF
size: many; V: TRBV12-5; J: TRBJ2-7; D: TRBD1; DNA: TGTGCTAGTGGTTCCCCCCTGACAGGGTCAGGTGAGCAGTACTTC; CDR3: CASGSPLTGSGEQYF
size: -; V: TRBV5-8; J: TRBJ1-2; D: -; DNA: TGTGCCAGCAGCTCAAAATTTAACTATGGCTACACCTTC; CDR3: CASSSKFNYGYTF
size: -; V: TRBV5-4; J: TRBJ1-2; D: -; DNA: TGTGCCAGCAGCTTCAATCAGGGGATTTATGGCTACACCTTC; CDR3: CASSFNQGIYGYTF
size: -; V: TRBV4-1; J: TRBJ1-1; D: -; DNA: TGCGCCAGCAGCCAAGTCGGAAGGCAGGGCCTCACTGAAGCTTTCTTT; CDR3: CASSQVGRQGLTEAFF
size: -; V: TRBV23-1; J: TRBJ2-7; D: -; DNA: TGCGCCAGCAGTCAATCAAGACGGGTAAGCTCCTACGAGCAGTACTTC; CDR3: CASSQSRRVSSYEQYF
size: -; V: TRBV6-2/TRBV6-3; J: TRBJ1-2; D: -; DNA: TGTGCCAGCAGTTACTGGGGCGGTGATGGCTACACCTTC; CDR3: CASSYWGGDGYTF
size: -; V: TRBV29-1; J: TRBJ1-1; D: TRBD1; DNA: TGCAGCGTCAGCACAGGGGCGAACACTGAAGCTTTCTTT; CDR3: CSVSTGANTEAFF
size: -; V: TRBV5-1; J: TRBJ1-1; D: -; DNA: TGCGCCAGCAGATCAGGGGATTTCACTGAAGCTTTCTTT; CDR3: CASRSGDFTEAFF
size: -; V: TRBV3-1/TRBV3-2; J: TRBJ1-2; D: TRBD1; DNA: TGTGCCAGCAGCGATATCCTCGACAGGGGCGATGGCTACACCTTC; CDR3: CASSDILDRGDGYTF
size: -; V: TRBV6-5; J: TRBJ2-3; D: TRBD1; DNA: TGTGCCAGCTCCACAGGGGGCCGGGGCACAGATACGCAGTATTTT; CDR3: CASSTGGRGTDTQYF
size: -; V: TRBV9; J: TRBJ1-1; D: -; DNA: TGTGCCAGCAGCCCCTCGGGGGGCTCCACTGAAGCTTTCTTT; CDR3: CASSPSGGSTEAFF
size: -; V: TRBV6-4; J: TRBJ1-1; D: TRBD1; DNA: TGTGCCAGCAGTGGGACAGGGGAAGCTTTCTTT; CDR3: CASSGTGEAFF
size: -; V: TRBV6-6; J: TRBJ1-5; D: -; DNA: TGTGCCAGCAGTTACTCTACGCGCGGGGGTCAGCCCCAGCATTTT; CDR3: CASSYSTRGGQPQHF
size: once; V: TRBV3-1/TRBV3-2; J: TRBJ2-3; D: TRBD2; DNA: TGTGCCAGCAGCCAAGTCCTACCTCTAGCGGGGGGCCCAAGTACGCAGTATTTT; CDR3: CASSQVLPLAGGPSTQYF